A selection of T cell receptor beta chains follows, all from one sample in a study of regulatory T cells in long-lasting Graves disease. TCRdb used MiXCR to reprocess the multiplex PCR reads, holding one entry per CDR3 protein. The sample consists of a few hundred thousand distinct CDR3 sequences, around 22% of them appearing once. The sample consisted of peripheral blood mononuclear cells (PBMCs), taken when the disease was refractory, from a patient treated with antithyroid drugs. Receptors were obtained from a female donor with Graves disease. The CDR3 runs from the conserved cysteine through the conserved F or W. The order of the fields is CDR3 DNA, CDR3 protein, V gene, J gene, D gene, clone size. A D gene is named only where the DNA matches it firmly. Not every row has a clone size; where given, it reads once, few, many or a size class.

TGTGCCAGCAGTGTCAGACTTAACACCGGGGAGCTGTTTTTT	CASSVRLNTGELFF	TRBV12-3/TRBV12-4	TRBJ2-2	NA	NA
TGTGCCAGCAGCCACGAACCCGACACTAGCGGGAAGTACGAGCAGTACTTC	CASSHEPDTSGKYEQYF	TRBV7-2	TRBJ2-7	TRBD2	NA
TGTGCCATCAGGGGACAGACTTACACTGAAGCTTTCTTT	CAIRGQTYTEAFF	TRBV10-3	TRBJ1-1	TRBD1	NA
TGTGCCAGCAGTCCCCGAGACAACTCCTACAATGAGCAGTTCTTC	CASSPRDNSYNEQFF	TRBV28	TRBJ2-1	NA	NA
TGTGCCAGCAGTTCCCCTCGTGACTCGGTGGCTTTCTTT	CASSSPRDSVAFF	TRBV6-5	TRBJ1-1	NA	NA
TGTGCCAGTACTCCATCAGGGTTTAATGAAAAACTGTTTTTT	CASTPSGFNEKLFF	TRBV19	TRBJ1-4	NA	NA
TGTGCCAGCAGTTTCAGACCGATTAATGAAAAACTGTTTTTT	CASSFRPINEKLFF	TRBV12-3/TRBV12-4	TRBJ1-4	NA	many
TGCAGTGCTAGAGGGCCAGCGGGAGGGAGGGAGACCCAGTACTTC	CSARGPAGGRETQYF	TRBV20-1	TRBJ2-5	TRBD2	few
TGCAGTGCTAATAGGGACTCCTACGAGCAGTACTTC	CSANRDSYEQYF	TRBV20-1	TRBJ2-7	NA	NA
TGTGCCAGCAGCTTAGGATCGACAGGGGGGGGCAATCAGCCCCAGCATTTT	CASSLGSTGGGNQPQHF	TRBV7-2	TRBJ1-5	TRBD1	few
TGTGCCACCAGCAGAGATCTAGCCTCAGATACGCAGTATTTT	CATSRDLASDTQYF	TRBV15	TRBJ2-3	NA	NA
TGTGCCAGCAGTTACGCCGGACAGGGATGGGAGACCCAGTACTTC	CASSYAGQGWETQYF	TRBV6-1	TRBJ2-5	TRBD1	few
TGCAGTGCTAGAGACGCCGGCGGAACTAATGAAAAACTGTTTTTT	CSARDAGGTNEKLFF	TRBV20-1	TRBJ1-4	NA	many
TGTGCCAGCAGCAAATGGGACAGGGGGAGGAACACTGAAGCTTTCTTT	CASSKWDRGRNTEAFF	TRBV12-3/TRBV12-4	TRBJ1-1	TRBD1	many
TGTGCCAGCAGCCCGAACAGGCAACCCATTAAAAATGAGCAGTTCTTC	CASSPNRQPIKNEQFF	TRBV6-1	TRBJ2-1	NA	once
TGTGCCAGCAGAGAGGGAGGATTCTCTGGAAACACCATATATTTT	CASREGGFSGNTIYF	TRBV3-1	TRBJ1-3	NA	NA
TGTGCCACCAGTGACGCAACAGGGATCGGGCACAATGAGCAGTTCTTC	CATSDATGIGHNEQFF	TRBV24-1	TRBJ2-1	NA	NA
TGTGCCAGCAGCTCTTCTAGCCGGGAGGGCCTAGCCAATCAGCCCCAGCATTTT	CASSSSSREGLANQPQHF	TRBV7-9	TRBJ1-5	NA	NA
TGTGCCAGCAGTTCAAATGTCCGGCAAGAGACCCAGTACTTC	CASSSNVRQETQYF	TRBV6-2/TRBV6-3	TRBJ2-5	NA	few
TGTGCCAGCAGCTTAAAACTAGCGGGACCCTACTCCTACGAGCAGTACTTC	CASSLKLAGPYSYEQYF	TRBV7-2	TRBJ2-7	TRBD2	NA
TGTGCCAGTAGTCTGCGGACAGATTTGAACACTGAAGCTTTCTTT	CASSLRTDLNTEAFF	TRBV19	TRBJ1-1	NA	few
TGCAGCGGCCCACAGGGTGAGTGCGAGCAGTACTTC	CSGPQGECEQYF	TRBV20-1	TRBJ2-7	NA	NA
TGTGCCAGCAGTACAGGGGTAGAGACCCAGTACTTC	CASSTGVETQYF	TRBV2	TRBJ2-5	TRBD1	many
TGTGCCAGCAGTGACGACAGGTACAATTCACCCCTCCACTTT	CASSDDRYNSPLHF	TRBV27	TRBJ1-6	NA	NA
TGTGCCAGCAGTCAACCCTACGAGCAGTACTTC	CASSQPYEQYF	TRBV28	TRBJ2-7	NA	many
TGCGCCAGCAGCCCTACTAGCGGGAGTTGGAATGAGCAGTTCTTC	CASSPTSGSWNEQFF	TRBV4-1	TRBJ2-1	TRBD2	NA
TGTGCCAGCAGTTTAGGTGCGGTTTTGAACACTGAAGCTTTCTTT	CASSLGAVLNTEAFF	TRBV12-3/TRBV12-4	TRBJ1-1	NA	many
TGTGCCAGCAGCTTAGCGCTCGGGGAGACCCAGTACTTC	CASSLALGETQYF	TRBV7-2	TRBJ2-5	NA	NA
TGTGCCAGCAGCTCGGGACAGCCTTTCCGTCTCTCTGGAAACACCATATATTTT	CASSSGQPFRLSGNTIYF	TRBV7-8	TRBJ1-3	TRBD1	few
TGTGCCAGCAGAACCGGGGCCCTGGGGCAGCCCCAGCATTTT	CASRTGALGQPQHF	TRBV12-3/TRBV12-4	TRBJ1-5	NA	NA
TGTGCCAGCAGCCTAGGACCCTCTAGAGCAATAAAAACTCAAGAGACCCAGTACTTC	CASSLGPSRAIKTQETQYF	TRBV5-6	TRBJ2-5	NA	NA
TGCGCCAGCAGCTTGGTCGGGAGAGCTAGGAACACTGAAGCTTTCTTT	CASSLVGRARNTEAFF	TRBV5-1	TRBJ1-1	NA	few
TGCGCCAGCAGCTTGGTTCGGCACCCGAACACTGAAGCTTTCTTT	CASSLVRHPNTEAFF	TRBV5-1	TRBJ1-1	NA	few
TGCAGCGTTGAAAACCCAGGGTTGTACACTGAAGCTTTCTTT	CSVENPGLYTEAFF	TRBV29-1	TRBJ1-1	NA	NA
TGTGCCAGCAGCCCGACAAGCCGGACAGTCTACGAGCAGTACTTC	CASSPTSRTVYEQYF	TRBV7-3	TRBJ2-7	NA	few
TGTGCCTGGAGTATCGGCTCTGGGGCCAACGTCCTGACTTTC	CAWSIGSGANVLTF	TRBV30	TRBJ2-6	NA	few
TGTGCCAGTATCCCTACTAGCGGGAGCGGGAATGAGCAGTTCTTC	CASIPTSGSGNEQFF	TRBV19	TRBJ2-1	TRBD2	NA
TGCGCCAGCAGCCCGATCGGGGGGGGTGAAGCTTTCTTT	CASSPIGGGEAFF	TRBV5-1	TRBJ1-1	NA	few
TGTGCCAGCAGTGATCCCTCCCCCGGGGAGCTGTTTTTT	CASSDPSPGELFF	TRBV2	TRBJ2-2	NA	NA
TGTGCCAGCAGTATCGCAGGACAGGGGGCTCCTGGAAACACCATATATTTT	CASSIAGQGAPGNTIYF	TRBV6-1	TRBJ1-3	TRBD1	many
TGTGCCAGCAGCTTAGAAGGAGTGGCGGGAGGGCGGTACGAGCAGTACTTC	CASSLEGVAGGRYEQYF	TRBV13	TRBJ2-7	TRBD2	few
TGTGCCATCAGGACCAGCGGGAGTAGCTACGAGCAGTACTTC	CAIRTSGSSYEQYF	TRBV10-3	TRBJ2-7	TRBD2	few
TGTGCCAGTAGTACCAATCCGGGACTAGCGGGTCCCTACGAGCAGTACTTC	CASSTNPGLAGPYEQYF	TRBV19	TRBJ2-7	TRBD2	few
TGCGCCAGCAGCTTAGAGGGAACCACTGAAGCTTTCTTT	CASSLEGTTEAFF	TRBV5-1	TRBJ1-1	NA	NA
TGTGCCAGCAGCTACCGGGCAGGGTCAGGAGAGACCCAGTACTTC	CASSYRAGSGETQYF	TRBV7-3	TRBJ2-5	NA	few
TGTGCCAGCAGCCTCCGACAGGGACTCTCTGGAAACACCATATATTTT	CASSLRQGLSGNTIYF	TRBV9	TRBJ1-3	TRBD1	NA
TGCGCCAGCAGCCAAGTAACAGGACCTCCCCAGCATTTT	CASSQVTGPPQHF	TRBV4-1	TRBJ1-5	NA	few
TGTGCCAGCAGCTTATCCGGGACAGGGGCCGCCCAGAGGGCCCTCCACTTT	CASSLSGTGAAQRALHF	TRBV7-9	TRBJ1-6	TRBD1	NA
TGCAGCGTTTACAGCGGGAAGGTCCCCTCCGAGCAGTACTTC	CSVYSGKVPSEQYF	TRBV29-1	TRBJ2-7	TRBD2	NA
TGTGCCAGTACTTCGCTTTCAGGCGGTTACACTGAAGCTTTCTTT	CASTSLSGGYTEAFF	TRBV19	TRBJ1-1	NA	NA
TGTGCCAGCACCCCCGGGGGGGCCGACACTGAAGCTTTCTTT	CASTPGGADTEAFF	TRBV28	TRBJ1-1	NA	NA
TGTGCCAGTTGGACGGGAAACACCGGGGAGCTGTTTTTT	CASWTGNTGELFF	TRBV7-3	TRBJ2-2	NA	many
TGTGCCAGCACCAACACCGGGGAGCTGTTTTTT	CASTNTGELFF	TRBV12-3/TRBV12-4	TRBJ2-2	NA	many
TGTGCCAGCAGCCCCACGGGACATCATCGGGACACCATATATTTT	CASSPTGHHRDTIYF	TRBV7-2	TRBJ1-3	NA	NA
TGTGCCAGCAGCTTAAGGGGGGGCCTGAATTCACCCCTCCACTTT	CASSLRGGLNSPLHF	TRBV7-3	TRBJ1-6	NA	few
TGTGCCAGCAGTTTCGCAGGGGCTGTTCAGCCCCAGCATTTT	CASSFAGAVQPQHF	TRBV28	TRBJ1-5	NA	many
TGTGCCAGCAGCACCGCGCTAGGTTCCCACGAGCAGTACTTC	CASSTALGSHEQYF	TRBV7-9	TRBJ2-7	NA	NA
TGTGCCAGCAGCCTCAATGGATTACCTGCGGGGGAGACCCAGTACTTC	CASSLNGLPAGETQYF	TRBV2	TRBJ2-5	NA	few
TGCAGTGCTAGAACAGTCACAGGGACCACGTACGAGCAGTACTTC	CSARTVTGTTYEQYF	TRBV20-1	TRBJ2-7	NA	many
TGTGCCAGCAGTACGAGCGGACAGTATAGCAATCAGCCCCAGCATTTT	CASSTSGQYSNQPQHF	TRBV12-3/TRBV12-4	TRBJ1-5	NA	many